The 11 T cell receptor beta chains below all came from one sample that was sequenced in a study of shared clonotypes between healthy human individuals (dated by TCRdb to 2018 to 2020). The receptor library was made with the immunoSEQ multiplex PCR assay. TCRdb mirrors the immuneACCESS table, restricted to in-frame sequences. Some clones are absent from its copies; in checked studies, under half trace to an unresolved V gene, and the reason for the others is unknown. The sample table shows 2 million to 2.5 million clones, and 85% to 95% are seen once. About 0.41% of the sample rests with the top ten. The sequenced material came from naive CD4+ T cells from PBMCs. The cell subset or site label for this specimen denotes: CD45RA+ positively selected. The receptors come from a man younger than 35 in good health. Some clones in this sample may be carry-over from other donors' samples.

The V gene is TRBV11-2, the J gene TRBJ2-4; the match to TRBD1 covers 7 bases. V was clipped by 5 bases and J by 0 bases; unmatched bases: 7. CDR3 length: 16 residues. Looked up from germline, CDR1 is SGHAT and CDR2 is FQNNGV. The CDR3 reads CASSQGTELAKNIQYF. Here the CDR3 DNA reads TGTGCCAGCAGCCAGGGGACAGAACTAGCCAAAAACATTCAGTACTTC.

About this clone itself: Other DNA sequences from this sample encode an identical CDR3 as well. The chain carries TRBV5-1 and TRBJ2-5; TRBD2 is a possible D gene (6 bases). The germline V and J ends were trimmed by 2 bases and 5 bases, with 10 bases remaining between them. The CDR3 loop spans 13 amino acids. Germline values: CDR1 SGHRS, CDR2 YFSETQ. The CDR3 DNA reads as TGCGCCAGCAGCTTATCTGGGGGGGAGACCCAGTACTTC. Amino acids: CASSLSGGETQYF. The variable domain in full, completed from reference TRBV5-1 and TRBJ2-5, reads KAGVTQTPRYLIKTRGQQVTLSCSPISGHRSVSWYQQTPGQGLQFLFEYFSETQRNKGNFPGRFSGRQFSNSRSEMNVSTLELGDSALYLCASSLSGGETQYFGPGTRLLVL.

This chain connects TRBV28 to TRBJ1-4, with 8 bases identical to TRBD1. V shed 8 bases, J shed 5 bases, and the junction held 7 bases outside the gene matches. The CDR3 length is 14 residues. Germline CDR1 MDHEN, CDR2 SYDVKM. CDR3 amino acids: CASRGQGPNEKLFF. In DNA form, the CDR3 reads TGTGCCAGCCGAGGACAGGGACCCAATGAAAAACTGTTTTTT.

The genes are TRBV28 and TRBJ2-7; possibly TRBD1 for D (5 bases). The CDR3 is made up of 14 amino acids. V lost 3 bases and J lost 3, with 12 bases in between. Germline V gives CDR1 MDHEN, CDR2 SYDVKM. CDR3 DNA: TGTGCCAGCAGTTTCACAGGAAAGCTCTACGAGCAGTACTTC. It translates to CASSFTGKLYEQYF.

The chain uses TRBV28 and TRBJ2-3; D assignment may be TRBD1 or TRBD2 (5 bases each). CDR1 and CDR2 (germline): MDHEN, SYDVKM. V was cut by 7 bases and J by 1 base, with 18 bases left in between. CDR3 length: 16 residues. The CDR3 loop reads CASTPRSGRGTDTQYF. The CDR3 DNA follows: TGTGCCAGCACCCCGCGGTCAGGGCGGGGCACAGATACGCAGTATTTT.

V gene TRBV4-1 combines with J gene TRBJ1-1, with 10 bases fitting TRBD1. Germline CDR1 and CDR2: MGHRA and YSYEKL. The CDR3 sequence is 17 residues long. With V trimmed by 4 bases and J by 4 bases, 12 bases remained unmatched. CDR3: CASSRGTGEVWSTEAFF. Written as DNA, the CDR3 is TGCGCCAGCAGCCGCGGGACAGGGGAGGTTTGGAGCACTGAAGCTTTCTTT.

The CDR3 sequence is CASSPGGGLTEAFF. DNA of the CDR3: TGTGCCAGCAGCCCCGGGGGGGGCCTCACTGAAGCTTTCTTT. The chain carries TRBV9 and TRBJ1-1; TRBD1 is a possible D gene (6 bases). Germline lookup yields CDR1 SGDLS and CDR2 YYNGEE. V gave up 4 bases and J gave up 4 bases, with 14 bases separating them. CDR3 length equals 14 residues.

The chain links TRBV7-9 to TRBJ2-3; possible D gene TRBD1, 6 bases. The CDR3 covers 16 residues. V gave up 5 bases and J gave up 5 bases, with 20 bases separating them. CDR1 is SEHNR, CDR2 FQNEAQ, per germline (reference sequence). The DNA for the CDR3 is TGTGCCAGCAGCCCAAAGACAGGTCGTTCCGGAGATACGCAGTATTTT. Translated: CASSPKTGRSGDTQYF.

V is TRBV10-3 and J is TRBJ2-7, with D maybe TRBD1 (6 bases). The V and J ends lost 2 bases and 6 bases respectively, with 8 bases between them. Germline CDR1 is ENHRY and CDR2 is SYGVKD. CDR3 length: 12 amino acids. The CDR3 loop reads CAISETRGEQYF. In nucleotides, the CDR3 is TGTGCCATCAGTGAGACCAGGGGCGAGCAGTACTTC.

This clone showed up just once. This specimen includes other DNA sequences encoding the same CDR3. The V and J genes are TRBV28 and TRBJ1-1; 9 bases are a match to TRBD1. Germline V CDR1 and CDR2: MDHEN, SYDVKM. Germline trimming cut 6 bases from V and 11 bases from J; bases unmatched to any gene: 4. The CDR3 length is 11 residues. As DNA, the CDR3 is TGTGCCAGCAGCTGGGACAGGGAGGCTTTCTTT. Translation: CASSWDREAFF.

The CDR3: CASSQEGGRYNEQFF. DNA for the CDR3: TGCGCCAGCAGCCAAGAAGGAGGGCGTTACAATGAGCAGTTCTTC. The chain has TRBV4-3 and TRBJ2-1; tentatively, D is TRBD2 (6 bases). CDR1 and CDR2 from the germline V gene are LGHNA and YSLEER. Trimming shortened V by 0 bases and J by 4 bases, and 10 bases separated the two germline ends. The length of the CDR3 is 15 residues.